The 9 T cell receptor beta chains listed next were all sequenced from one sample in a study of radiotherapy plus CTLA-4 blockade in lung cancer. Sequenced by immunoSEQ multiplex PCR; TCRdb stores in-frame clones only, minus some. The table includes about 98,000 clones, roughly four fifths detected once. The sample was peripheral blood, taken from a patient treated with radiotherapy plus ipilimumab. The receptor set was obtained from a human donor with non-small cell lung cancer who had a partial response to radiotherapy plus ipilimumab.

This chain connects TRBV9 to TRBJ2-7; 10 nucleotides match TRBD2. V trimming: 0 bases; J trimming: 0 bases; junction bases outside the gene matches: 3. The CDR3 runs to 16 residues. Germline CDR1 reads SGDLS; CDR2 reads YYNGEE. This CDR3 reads CASSVGLAGDSYEQYF. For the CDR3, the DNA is TGTGCCAGCAGCGTAGGTCTAGCGGGGGACTCCTACGAGCAGTACTTC.

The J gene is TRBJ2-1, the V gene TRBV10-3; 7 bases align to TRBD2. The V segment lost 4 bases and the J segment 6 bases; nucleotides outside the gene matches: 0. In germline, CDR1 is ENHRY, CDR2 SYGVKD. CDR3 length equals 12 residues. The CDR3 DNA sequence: TGTGCCATCAGTGGGACTAGCAATGAGCAGTTCTTC. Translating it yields CAISGTSNEQFF.

Written as DNA, the CDR3 is TGTGCCAGCAGCATTTTAGCGGGAGGAGCCACAGATACGCAGTATTTT. Amino acid sequence: CASSILAGGATDTQYF. The chain couples TRBV7-3 to TRBJ2-3; TRBD2 agrees at 10 bases. The length of the CDR3 is 16 residues. Unmatched junction bases numbered 7, after V lost 5 bases and J lost 2 bases. Germline V CDR1 and CDR2: SGHTA, FQGTGA.

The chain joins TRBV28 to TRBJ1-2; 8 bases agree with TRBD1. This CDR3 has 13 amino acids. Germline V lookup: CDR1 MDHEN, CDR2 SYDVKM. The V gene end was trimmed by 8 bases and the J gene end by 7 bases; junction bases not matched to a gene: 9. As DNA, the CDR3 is TGTGCCAGCGGGGGACAGGTAGTTTTTGGCTACACCTTC. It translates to CASGGQVVFGYTF.

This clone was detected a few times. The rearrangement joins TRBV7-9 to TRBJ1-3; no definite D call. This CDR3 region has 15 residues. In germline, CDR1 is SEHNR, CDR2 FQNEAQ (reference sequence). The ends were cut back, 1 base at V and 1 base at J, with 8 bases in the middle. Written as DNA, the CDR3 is TGTGCCAGCAGCTTAGATAGACTTTCTGGAAACACCATATATTTT. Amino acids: CASSLDRLSGNTIYF.

Here the CDR3 DNA reads TGTGCCAGCACTTTGGACAGGGGGAGCCATGGCTACACCTTC. Protein product: CASTLDRGSHGYTF. J is TRBJ1-2 and V is TRBV6-5; 10 bases fit TRBD1. V trimming: 7 bases; J trimming: 6 bases; junction bases outside the gene matches: 8. The CDR3 sequence is 14 residues long. The germline gives CDR1 MNHEY, CDR2 SVGAGI.

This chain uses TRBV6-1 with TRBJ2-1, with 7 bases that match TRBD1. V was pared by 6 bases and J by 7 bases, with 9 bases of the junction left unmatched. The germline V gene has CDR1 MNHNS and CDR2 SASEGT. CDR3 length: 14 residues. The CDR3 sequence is CASRYTGEGNEQFF. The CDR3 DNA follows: TGTGCCAGCAGGTACACAGGGGAAGGAAATGAGCAGTTCTTC.

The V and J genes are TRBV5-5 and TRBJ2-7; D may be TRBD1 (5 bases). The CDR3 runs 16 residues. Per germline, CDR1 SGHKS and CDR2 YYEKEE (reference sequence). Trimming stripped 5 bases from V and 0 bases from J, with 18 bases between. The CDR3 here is CASRQGPDSNSYEQYF. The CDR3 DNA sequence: TGTGCCAGCAGGCAGGGCCCCGACAGCAACTCCTACGAGCAGTACTTC.

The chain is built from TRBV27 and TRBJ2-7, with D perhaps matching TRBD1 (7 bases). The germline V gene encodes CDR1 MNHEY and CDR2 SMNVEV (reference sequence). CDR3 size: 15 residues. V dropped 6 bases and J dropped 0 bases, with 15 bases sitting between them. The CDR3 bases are TGTGCCAGCAGCCGTGGGGGGACAGTCTCCTACGAGCAGTACTTC. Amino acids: CASSRGGTVSYEQYF.